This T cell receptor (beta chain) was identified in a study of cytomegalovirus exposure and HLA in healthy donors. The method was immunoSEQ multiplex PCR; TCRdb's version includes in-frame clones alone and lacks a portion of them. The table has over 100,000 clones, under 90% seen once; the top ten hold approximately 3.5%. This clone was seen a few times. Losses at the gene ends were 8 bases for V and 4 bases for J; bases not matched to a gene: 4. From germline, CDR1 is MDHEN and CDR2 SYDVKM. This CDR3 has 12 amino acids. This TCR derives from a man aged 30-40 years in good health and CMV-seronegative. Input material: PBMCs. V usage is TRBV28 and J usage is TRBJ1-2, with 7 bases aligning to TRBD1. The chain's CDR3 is CASQGVGYGYTF. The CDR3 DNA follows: TGTGCCAGCCAGGGGGTAGGCTATGGCTACACCTTC.